These 29 T cell receptor beta chains share one sample of origin, sequenced in a study of beta chain features in type 1 diabetes. Expressed TCRB transcripts were sequenced because the entire RNA isolate underwent reverse transcription. Some clones are missing from TCRdb's copy, which holds only in-frame ones; the method was immunoSEQ multiplex PCR. The profile covers fewer than 250,000 clones, with about 63% appearing a single time and 0.053% taken by the ten largest. The sequencing input was naive CD4+ T cells from blood. The receptors were gathered from a young man in good health.

This clone appeared once. The chain is built from TRBV6-5 and TRBJ1-1; no firm D call. V was shortened by 0 bases and J by 4 bases, with 6 bases between the two germline ends. The germline gives CDR1 MNHEY, CDR2 SVGAGI. This CDR3 spans 13 amino acids. CDR3 residues: CASSYSIATEAFF. For the CDR3, the DNA is TGTGCCAGCAGTTACTCGATCGCCACTGAAGCTTTCTTT.

The chain employs TRBV14 and TRBJ2-7; 7 positions match TRBD2. The germline V gene encodes CDR1 SGHDN and CDR2 FVKESK. Unmatched junction bases numbered 10, after V lost 9 bases and J lost 8 bases. The CDR3 runs 12 residues. DNA of the CDR3: TGTGCCAGTGACCGGGGAGGGTCGAAGCAGTACTTC. This gives the protein CASDRGGSKQYF. The full variable domain, with the rest looked up from reference TRBV14 and TRBJ2-7, is EAGVTQFPSHSVIEKGQTVTLRCDPISGHDNLYWYRRVMGKEIKFLLHFVKESKQDESGMPNNRFLAERTGGTYSTLKVQPAELEDSGVYFCASDRGGSKQYFGPGTRLTVT.

This sequence joins TRBV13 and TRBJ2-2; D possibly corresponds to TRBD2 (6 bases). Germline CDR1 is PRHDT and CDR2 is FYEKMQ (reference sequence). V was trimmed by 1 base and J by 6 bases, leaving 15 bases between them. The CDR3 is made up of 16 amino acids. For the CDR3, the DNA is TGTGCCAGCAGCTTAGTGCTAGCGAGGGACCCCGGGGAGCTGTTTTTT. This encodes CASSLVLARDPGELFF.

V usage is TRBV18 and J usage is TRBJ2-3, with a weak D call TRBD1 (6 bases). This CDR3 comprises 14 residues. Germline V gene data show CDR1 as KGHSH and CDR2 as LQKENI. V dropped 3 bases and J dropped 6 bases, with 13 bases sitting between them. CDR3 DNA: TGTGCCAGCTCACCGATACAGGGAAGTGATACGCAGTATTTT. It encodes CASSPIQGSDTQYF.

The chain couples TRBV10-3 to TRBJ1-2; 7 bases are shared with TRBD1. Germline V gene data show CDR1 as ENHRY and CDR2 as SYGVKD. The CDR3 runs 15 residues. V was pared by 6 bases and J by 8 bases, with 15 bases of the junction left unmatched. The CDR3 nucleotides are TGTGCCATCAGGGATGGGACAGTCAACGGCGACGGCTACACCTTC. This codes for CAIRDGTVNGDGYTF.

The V and J genes are TRBV7-2 and TRBJ2-3, with D perhaps assigned TRBD1 or TRBD2 (5 bases each). Germline V gene lookup returns CDR1 SGHTA and CDR2 FQGNSA. V was cut by 1 base and J by 4 bases, with 9 bases left in between. This CDR3 comprises 14 residues. The CDR3 spells CASSLVGAADTQYF. DNA of the CDR3: TGTGCCAGCAGCTTAGTCGGGGCGGCAGATACGCAGTATTTT.

Details on this clone: A read error may account for a junction end that differs from germline. The chain carries TRBV5-1 and TRBJ1-1; no clear D gene. CDR1 is SGHRS and CDR2 is YFSETQ in the germline V gene. The length of the CDR3 is 13 residues. The CDR3 nucleotides read TGCGCCAGCAGCCCGGAGACCGGCCTCTTCCCACTCTTT. The encoded protein is CASSPETGLFPLF.

The chain has TRBV4-2 and TRBJ2-1, with TRBD2 as a possible D gene (6 bases). Trimming took 0 bases from V and 7 from J, leaving 7 bases between them. CDR1 is LGHNA, CDR2 YNFKEQ, per germline. This CDR3 is built from 13 residues. CDR3 DNA sequence: TGTGCCAGCAGCCAAGAGGCGGGGAATGAGCAGTTCTTC. Encoded protein: CASSQEAGNEQFF.

Worth noting for this clone: The sample holds other DNA sequences that translate to the same CDR3. The chain couples TRBV5-1 to TRBJ2-5; D possibly corresponds to TRBD1 (5 bases). The CDR3 loop spans 13 amino acids. The V and J ends lost 0 bases and 4 bases respectively, with 7 bases between them. CDR1 is SGHRS, CDR2 YFSETQ, per germline. CDR3 bases: TGCGCCAGCAGCTTGGGGCAGGGAGAGACCCAGTACTTC. Translation: CASSLGQGETQYF.

The chain is built from TRBV29-1 and TRBJ2-7, with TRBD2 matching over 8 bases. V trimming: 6 bases; J trimming: 7 bases; junction bases outside the gene matches: 11. Germline V gene lookup returns CDR1 SQVTM and CDR2 ANQGSEA. The CDR3 extends over 13 amino acids. The chain's CDR3 is CSVRGLAGDEQYF. The CDR3 region has the DNA TGCAGCGTCCGGGGGCTAGCGGGTGATGAGCAGTACTTC.

The chain recombines TRBV18 with TRBJ1-5; D perhaps matches TRBD1 (5 bases). The CDR3 is made up of 13 amino acids. CDR1 and CDR2 from the germline V gene are KGHSH and LQKENI. Between the trimmed V and J ends, which lost 6 bases and 5 bases, there was a span of 11 bases. For the CDR3, the DNA is TGTGCCAGCTCGCGAGGAGGGGATCAGCCCCAGCATTTT. Encoded protein: CASSRGGDQPQHF.

The chain combines TRBV30 with TRBJ1-2; no clear D gene. The V end lost 1 base, the J end lost 1 base, and 10 bases lay between the germline ends. The CDR3 consists of 14 residues. The germline gives CDR1 GTSNPN, CDR2 SVGIG (reference sequence). The CDR3 here is CAWSATQSNYGYTF. As DNA, the CDR3 is TGTGCCTGGAGTGCCACGCAAAGTAACTATGGCTACACCTTC.

The genes are TRBV29-1 and TRBJ2-1; TRBD2 matches 8 bases. CDR3 size: 16 residues. V lost 6 bases, J lost 4 bases, and 14 bases stayed unmatched. Germline lookup yields CDR1 SQVTM and CDR2 ANQGSEA. CDR3 DNA: TGCAGCGTGGGAGGAGCGGGAGTTGCCTTGTACAATGAGCAGTTCTTC. Protein sequence: CSVGGAGVALYNEQFF.

The CDR3: CASGRSSYNEQFF. The CDR3, as DNA: TGTGCCAGCGGGCGGAGCTCCTACAATGAGCAGTTCTTC. This chain uses TRBV11-2 with TRBJ2-1; no reliable D call. V was cut by 8 bases and J by 0 bases, with 8 bases left in between. Germline CDR1 SGHAT, CDR2 FQNNGV. The CDR3 extends over 13 amino acids.

V and J are TRBV28 and TRBJ2-7; possible D gene TRBD1, 5 bases. V lost 2 bases to trimming and J lost 3 bases, with 20 bases between them. Germline CDR1 and CDR2: MDHEN and SYDVKM. The CDR3 is made up of 17 amino acids. The CDR3 sequence is CASSLNTDQAGRYEQYF. The CDR3 region has the DNA TGTGCCAGCAGTTTAAACACTGACCAGGCAGGGCGCTACGAGCAGTACTTC.

The chain employs TRBV15 and TRBJ2-1, with 12 bases aligning to TRBD2. The CDR3 runs 15 residues. The trim removed 1 base at V and 5 bases at J, leaving 0 bases unmatched. Germline-derived CDR1 and CDR2 are LNHNV and YYDKDF (reference sequence). The CDR3 sequence: CATSRGTSGDNEQFF. CDR3 in DNA: TGTGCCACCAGCAGAGGGACTAGCGGGGACAATGAGCAGTTCTTC.

The gene calls are TRBV29-1 and TRBJ1-5; possibly TRBD1 for D (5 bases). Trimming shortened V by 6 bases and J by 5 bases, and 14 bases separated the two germline ends. Germline V CDR1 and CDR2: SQVTM, ANQGSEA. CDR3 length: 13 amino acids. The CDR3 region is CSVRDSLYQPQHF. CDR3 DNA: TGCAGCGTCCGTGACAGCCTATATCAGCCCCAGCATTTT. The complete variable domain, with remaining parts taken from reference TRBV29-1 and TRBJ1-5, reads SAVISQKPSRDICQRGTSLTIQCQVDSQVTMMFWYRQQPGQSLTLIATANQGSEATYESGFVIDKFPISRPNLTFSTLTVSNMSPEDSSIYLCSVRDSLYQPQHFGDGTRLSIL.

The gene calls are TRBV30 and TRBJ1-2, with 8 bases aligning to TRBD1. This CDR3 contains 14 residues. The V gene's germline CDR1 is GTSNPN and CDR2 SVGIG (reference sequence). Trimming cost V 3 bases and J 3 bases; bases outside gene matches: 6. The DNA of the CDR3 is TGTGCCTGGAGAGGCAGGGGGCGCGACTATGGCTACACCTTC. It is translated as CAWRGRGRDYGYTF.

A note on this clone: Here the CDR3 omits its conserved ending phenylalanine or tryptophan, so a read error is the likely source. The DNA is omitted, as the CDR3 cannot be located on it reliably, and the CDR3 follows TCRdb's listing. The V and J genes are TRBV19 and TRBJ1-1. Germline-derived CDR1 and CDR2 are LNHDA and SQIVND (reference sequence). Both ends counted, the CDR3 spans 12 residues. This chain's CDR3 is CASSTRDAGIRL.

On this clone: Distinct nucleotide sequences in the sample also encode this CDR3. This rearrangement joins TRBV30 to TRBJ2-3; no reliable D call. Deletions cut 3 bases from V and 6 bases from J, with 7 bases between. The CDR3 runs to 11 residues. From germline, CDR1 is GTSNPN and CDR2 SVGIG (reference sequence). The CDR3 sequence: CAWSLSDTQYF. The CDR3 region has the DNA TGTGCCTGGAGCCTCAGTGATACGCAGTATTTT.

The chain employs TRBV4-2 and TRBJ2-5; D call uncertain. V lost 0 bases, J lost 4 bases, and 15 bases lay in between. CDR1 is LGHNA, CDR2 YNFKEQ, per germline. There are 16 residues in the CDR3. CDR3 residues: CASSQDRTQPGETQYF. DNA for the CDR3: TGTGCCAGCAGCCAAGATCGTACCCAACCGGGAGAGACCCAGTACTTC.

CDR3 loop: CASSQLDPTTGELFF. The CDR3 DNA reads as TGCGCCAGCAGCCAATTGGACCCTACCACCGGGGAGCTGTTTTTT. The chain uses TRBV4-3 and TRBJ2-2; D is ambiguous. Deletions cut 2 bases from V and 4 bases from J, with 11 bases between. The CDR3 is 15 residues long. The V gene's germline CDR1 is LGHNA and CDR2 YSLEER.

The V gene is TRBV7-9, the J gene TRBJ2-5; 7 nucleotides line up with TRBD1. The CDR3 is 15 residues long. Trimming removed 5 bases from V and 2 bases from J; junction bases left unmatched: 8. Germline values: CDR1 SEHNR, CDR2 FQNEAQ (reference sequence). CDR3 loop: CASSLNPGQQETQYF. The CDR3 bases are TGTGCCAGCAGCCTCAATCCGGGACAGCAAGAGACCCAGTACTTC.

Only a few counts were recorded for this clone. The chain couples TRBV30 to TRBJ1-5; 9 bases agree with TRBD1. The CDR3 loop spans 13 amino acids. V lost 5 bases and J lost 3; bases outside the gene matches: 2. In germline, CDR1 is GTSNPN, CDR2 SVGIG (reference sequence). The DNA for the CDR3 is TGTGCCTGGGGACAGGGGTTCAATCAGCCCCAGCATTTT. Amino acid sequence: CAWGQGFNQPQHF.

The sample holds a few counts of this clone. The chain carries TRBV29-1 and TRBJ1-1, with D possibly matching TRBD1 (6 bases). The length of the CDR3 is 13 residues. V was clipped by 6 bases and J by 0 bases, with 11 bases between them. Germline CDR1 SQVTM, CDR2 ANQGSEA. The CDR3 is CSVGQLLNTEAFF. The CDR3 bases are TGCAGCGTAGGACAGCTCTTGAACACTGAAGCTTTCTTT.

CDR3 protein: CASSTPGTAKETQYF. CDR3 in DNA: TGCGCCAGCAGCACTCCCGGGACGGCGAAAGAGACCCAGTACTTC. The chain recombines TRBV5-1 with TRBJ2-5; D could derive from TRBD1 or TRBD2 (5 bases each). The germline V gene encodes CDR1 SGHRS and CDR2 YFSETQ. The V end lost 4 bases, the J end lost 3 bases, and 16 bases lay between the germline ends. The length of the CDR3 is 15 residues.

This clone was seen just once. V is TRBV30 and J is TRBJ1-5; no clear D. Trimming removed 2 bases at V and 7 bases at J, with 12 bases between. This CDR3 region has 13 residues. Looked up from germline, CDR1 is GTSNPN and CDR2 is SVGIG (reference sequence). The CDR3 DNA reads as TGTGCCTGGAGTAATTGGGGAGGCCAGCCCCAGCATTTT. It codes for CAWSNWGGQPQHF.

This chain uses TRBV29-1 with TRBJ2-7; TRBD1 aligns across 8 bases. Germline values: CDR1 SQVTM, CDR2 ANQGSEA. The length of the CDR3 is 13 residues. With 6 bases clipped from V and 0 bases from J, the junction kept 4 bases outside the gene matches. CDR3 coding DNA: TGCAGCGTCAGGGGGCACAGCTCCTACGAGCAGTACTTC. This translates into CSVRGHSSYEQYF.

In nucleotides, the CDR3 is TGCAGCGTCCAGTCGAGAGCAGGGAACACTGAAGCTTTCTTT. It encodes CSVQSRAGNTEAFF. This chain uses TRBV29-1 with TRBJ1-1; D unresolved. V lost 6 bases to trimming and J lost 1 base, with 15 bases between them. Per germline, CDR1 SQVTM and CDR2 ANQGSEA. CDR3 size: 14 residues.